This paragraph reports one T cell receptor (beta chain). The authors ran the assay at deep level. Profiled with immunoSEQ multiplex PCR; TCRdb holds only in-frame clones, not every one. The data contain about 600,000 clones, almost 97% of them seen just once; the ten biggest clones take up about 0.057%. This CDR3 comprises 17 residues. Per germline, CDR1 MNHNS and CDR2 SASEGT. V shed 4 bases and J shed 0 bases, with 16 bases lying between them. The sample comes from a study of shared clonotypes between healthy human individuals. Recent acute infections and vaccinations were absent in the healthy HIV-negative adult donors. Nashville, Tennessee was home to all donors, each a Caucasian adult.

The V and J genes are TRBV6-1 and TRBJ1-3, with D possibly being TRBD1 (5 bases). The sample taken for sequencing was naive CD4+ T cells sorted from blood. Noted subset: CD45RA+ positively selected. This receptor was taken from a woman aged 30 to 39 in good health. The CDR3 is CASSANRDPNSGNTIYF. In nucleotides, the CDR3 is TGTGCCAGCAGTGCCAACCGGGACCCTAACTCTGGAAACACCATATATTTT.